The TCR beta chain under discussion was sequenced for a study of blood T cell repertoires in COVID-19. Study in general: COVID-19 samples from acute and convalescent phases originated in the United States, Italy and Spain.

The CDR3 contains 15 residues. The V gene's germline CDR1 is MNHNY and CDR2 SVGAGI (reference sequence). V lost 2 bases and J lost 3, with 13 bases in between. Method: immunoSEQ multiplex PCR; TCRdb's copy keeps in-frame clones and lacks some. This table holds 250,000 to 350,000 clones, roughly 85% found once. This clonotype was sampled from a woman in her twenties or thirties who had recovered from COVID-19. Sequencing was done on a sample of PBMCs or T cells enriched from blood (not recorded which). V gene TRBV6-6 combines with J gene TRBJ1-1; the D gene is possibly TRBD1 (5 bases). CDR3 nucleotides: TGTGCCAGCAGTTACCGGACGGGGGTCGACACTGAAGCTTTCTTT. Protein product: CASSYRTGVDTEAFF.